This T cell receptor beta chain was found in a study of radiation and T cells in renal cell carcinoma. Time point of the sample: baseline pretreatment blood. Treatment specified: 15 Gy SBRT to primary tumor, nephrectomy 4 weeks later. After SBRT, blood was collected at 2 and 4 weeks, plus baseline. Germline V gene data show CDR1 as SGHNT and CDR2 as YYREEE (reference sequence). Between the trimmed V and J ends, which lost 0 bases and 6 bases, there was a span of 12 bases. The CDR3 consists of 14 residues. The table came from immunoSEQ multiplex PCR; TCRdb's copy has only in-frame clones and leaves some out. The sample consists of around 140,000 clones, less than 90% of them appearing once.

The input for sequencing was blood, taken from a patient whose treatment included radiotherapy and nephrectomy. This sequence originates from a woman in her seventies with renal cell carcinoma. The gene calls are TRBV5-4 and TRBJ1-1; D remains unclear. CDR3 sequence (DNA): TGTGCCAGCAGCTTGGAAACGGGGTCAGCTGAAGCTTTCTTT. This encodes CASSLETGSAEAFF.